The 19 T cell receptor beta chains given below trace back to one sample, sequenced in a study of control samples from healthy donors and cancer patients. Generated by immunoSEQ multiplex PCR, the TCRdb table keeps only in-frame clones and is missing some. The sample has around 130,000 clones, 70% to 90% seen once. The sample taken for sequencing was blood. The origin of the receptors is a man aged 50-60 years in good health.

The V call is TRBV5-4, the J call TRBJ2-5, with D perhaps TRBD1 (6 bases). The CDR3 runs 13 residues. Trimming removed 4 bases from V and 1 base from J, with 8 bases in between. Germline V gives CDR1 SGHNT, CDR2 YYREEE (reference sequence). CDR3 coding DNA: TGTGCCAGCAGCGGACAGATCCAAGAGACCCAGTACTTC. It is translated as CASSGQIQETQYF. The whole variable domain, remainder taken from reference TRBV5-4 and TRBJ2-5, is ETGVTQSPTHLIKTRGQQVTLRCSSQSGHNTVSWYQQALGQGPQFIFQYYREEENGRGNFPPRFSGLQFPNYSSELNVNALELDDSALYLCASSGQIQETQYFGPGTRLLVL.

The chain couples TRBV3-1 (or the pseudogene TRBV3-2) to TRBJ2-5; D is ambiguous. The CDR3 spans 14 residues. Trimming cost V 5 bases and J 5 bases, with 15 bases left between them. Looked up from germline, CDR1 is LGHDT and CDR2 is YNNKEL (reference sequence). The CDR3 coding sequence is TGTGCCAGCAGCTTTAGGGCCTTCGGGGAGACCCAGTACTTC. The encoded protein is CASSFRAFGETQYF.

The chain links TRBV19 to TRBJ2-6; TRBD1 matches at 7 bases. The CDR3 totals 19 residues. CDR1 LNHDA and CDR2 SQIVND come from the germline V gene (reference sequence). V shed 5 bases and J 0 bases; nucleotides not matched to a gene: 13. This CDR3 reads CASSPGWGTDSSGANVLTF. CDR3 bases: TGTGCCAGTAGTCCTGGGTGGGGGACAGATAGCTCTGGGGCCAACGTCCTGACTTTC.

This chain uses TRBV5-1 with TRBJ1-1; D remains ambiguous. Germline values: CDR1 SGHRS, CDR2 YFSETQ. The CDR3 runs to 14 residues. V was cut by 0 bases and J by 9 bases, with 15 bases left in between. CDR3 in amino acids: CASSLEFIGPQAFF. The CDR3 DNA sequence: TGCGCCAGCAGCTTGGAATTTATCGGTCCTCAAGCTTTCTTT.

V gene TRBV15 combines with J gene TRBJ2-5; D unresolved. Germline CDR1 is LNHNV and CDR2 is YYDKDF (reference sequence). V was clipped by 1 base and J by 5 bases, with 8 bases between them. This CDR3 region has 13 residues. The CDR3 DNA is TGTGCCACCAGCAGAGCTGACCCGGAGACCCAGTACTTC. Amino acids: CATSRADPETQYF.

The chain employs TRBV9 and TRBJ2-7, with D perhaps TRBD2 (5 bases). Germline CDR1 reads SGDLS; CDR2 reads YYNGEE. CDR3 length: 14 amino acids. V was cut by 2 bases and J by 0 bases, with 9 bases left in between. CDR3 sequence (DNA): TGTGCCAGCAGCGTGGAAGGGAGCTCCTACGAGCAGTACTTC. Its protein is CASSVEGSSYEQYF.

This rearrangement joins TRBV12-5 to TRBJ1-2; the match to TRBD1 covers 9 bases. The CDR3 loop spans 15 amino acids. V dropped 5 bases and J dropped 0; count of bases not matched to a gene: 4. Looked up from germline, CDR1 is LGHNT and CDR2 is FRNRAP. CDR3 in amino acids: CASGAGQGTNYGYTF. For the CDR3, the DNA is TGTGCTAGTGGTGCGGGACAGGGAACTAACTATGGCTACACCTTC.

The J gene is TRBJ1-1, the V gene TRBV6-4; possible D gene TRBD1, 5 bases. Trimming removed 3 bases at V and 4 bases at J, with 9 bases between. CDR1 MRHNA and CDR2 SNTAGT come from the germline V gene. This CDR3 has 13 amino acids. CDR3 in amino acids: CASSEQGGTEAFF. In DNA form, the CDR3 reads TGTGCCAGCAGTGAGCAGGGAGGCACTGAAGCTTTCTTT.

This clone was picked up one time. This chain links TRBV18 with TRBJ2-2, with D possibly being TRBD1 (5 bases). Germline CDR1 KGHSH, CDR2 LQKENI. The V and J ends lost 6 bases and 2 bases respectively, with 13 bases between them. The CDR3 runs to 15 residues. CDR3 in DNA: TGTGCCAGCTCCCGCGGACAACAAAACACCGGGGAGCTGTTTTTT. Protein sequence: CASSRGQQNTGELFF.

The chain couples TRBV5-6 to TRBJ1-1; perhaps TRBD1 as D (5 bases). This CDR3 is built from 15 residues. Germline V gene lookup returns CDR1 SGHDT and CDR2 YYEEEE. Trimming pared 1 base from V and 1 base from J, leaving 11 bases between. DNA for the CDR3: TGTGCCAGCAGCTTGAGCGGGACGGCGAACACTGAAGCTTTCTTT. Protein product: CASSLSGTANTEAFF.

This rearrangement joins TRBV5-6 to TRBJ2-5; 7 nucleotides line up with TRBD1. The CDR3 totals 14 residues. Germline CDR1 and CDR2: SGHDT and YYEEEE. V shed 4 bases and J 5 bases; nucleotides not matched to a gene: 8. CDR3 nucleotides: TGTGCCAGCAGCAGAGACAGAGGGGGCGAGACCCAGTACTTC. It encodes CASSRDRGGETQYF.

The chain joins TRBV5-1 to TRBJ1-4; maybe TRBD1 (6 bases). CDR3 length: 14 residues. With 3 bases removed from V and 2 bases from J, the gap between germline ends came to 8 bases. The germline V gene has CDR1 SGHRS and CDR2 YFSETQ. CDR3 protein: CASSSDSTNEKLFF. The CDR3, as DNA: TGCGCCAGCAGCTCGGACAGCACTAATGAAAAACTGTTTTTT.

V gene TRBV5-1 combines with J gene TRBJ2-1; 10 bases map to TRBD1. The CDR3 extends over 17 amino acids. J gave up 1 base and V 3 bases, and 7 bases lay outside the gene matches. Germline V CDR1 and CDR2: SGHRS, YFSETQ. The CDR3 loop reads CASSSPPGQGSYNEQFF. The CDR3 bases are TGCGCCAGCAGCTCGCCTCCGGGACAGGGGTCCTACAATGAGCAGTTCTTC. The full variable domain, in which reference TRBV5-1 and TRBJ2-1 provide the parts outside the CDR3, is KAGVTQTPRYLIKTRGQQVTLSCSPISGHRSVSWYQQTPGQGLQFLFEYFSETQRNKGNFPGRFSGRQFSNSRSEMNVSTLELGDSALYLCASSSPPGQGSYNEQFFGPGTRLTVL.

This clone was found a few times. This sequence joins TRBV18 and TRBJ1-2; a weak D match, TRBD1 (6 bases). Per germline, CDR1 KGHSH and CDR2 LQKENI. V gave up 2 bases and J gave up 3 bases, with 13 bases separating them. The CDR3 length is 15 residues. The CDR3 sequence: CASSPNRDADYGYTF. The DNA of the CDR3 is TGTGCCAGCTCACCAAACAGGGATGCTGACTATGGCTACACCTTC.

The chain employs TRBV7-6 and TRBJ1-5; TRBD1 aligns across 7 bases. The germline gives CDR1 SGHVS, CDR2 FNYEAQ. Trimming took 6 bases from V and 6 from J; bases not matched to a gene: 8. The CDR3 extends over 14 amino acids. The CDR3 reads CASSLGGGGQPQHF. CDR3 DNA sequence: TGTGCCAGCAGTCTAGGGGGCGGGGGTCAGCCCCAGCATTTT. Drawing the rest from reference TRBV7-6 and TRBJ1-5, the complete variable domain is GAGVSQSPRYKVTKRGQDVALRCDPISGHVSLYWYRQALGQGPEFLTYFNYEAQQDKSGLPNDRFSAERPEGSISTLTIQRTEQRDSAMYRCASSLGGGGQPQHFGDGTRLSIL.

This clone was recorded many times. This sequence joins TRBV7-6 and TRBJ1-2; unclear D gene. V dropped 2 bases and J dropped 2 bases, with 15 bases sitting between them. From germline, CDR1 is SGHVS and CDR2 FNYEAQ. This CDR3 comprises 16 residues. DNA for the CDR3: TGTGCCAGCAGCTTAAATCCGGGGATGGGCAACTATGGCTACACCTTC. This encodes CASSLNPGMGNYGYTF. The full variable domain, its missing parts supplied by reference TRBV7-6 and TRBJ1-2, is GAGVSQSPRYKVTKRGQDVALRCDPISGHVSLYWYRQALGQGPEFLTYFNYEAQQDKSGLPNDRFSAERPEGSISTLTIQRTEQRDSAMYRCASSLNPGMGNYGYTFGSGTRLTVV.

The chain joins TRBV6-4 to TRBJ1-4; D remains unclear. The CDR3 is made up of 15 amino acids. With 2 bases removed from V and 7 bases from J, the gap between germline ends came to 14 bases. The germline V gene encodes CDR1 MRHNA and CDR2 SNTAGT. The CDR3: CASSDPDLRSEKLFF. The CDR3 nucleotides read TGTGCCAGCAGTGACCCGGACCTTCGGAGTGAAAAACTGTTTTTT.

The V and J genes are TRBV19 and TRBJ1-6; TRBD1 might be the D (6 bases). The CDR3 totals 16 residues. Germline V gene lookup returns CDR1 LNHDA and CDR2 SQIVND (reference sequence). V was cut by 2 bases and J by 0 bases, with 8 bases left in between. CDR3 amino acids: CASSIQGSSYNSPLHF. CDR3 sequence (DNA): TGTGCCAGTAGTATACAGGGGAGCTCCTATAATTCACCCCTCCACTTT. Based on the CDR3 plus reference TRBV19 and TRBJ1-6, the full variable domain is DGGITQSPKYLFRKEGQNVTLSCEQNLNHDAMYWYRQDPGQGLRLIYYSQIVNDFQKGDIAEGYSVSREKKESFPLTVTSAQKNPTAFYLCASSIQGSSYNSPLHFGNGTRLTVT.

V gene TRBV5-1 combines with J gene TRBJ2-7; D remains ambiguous. V gave up 0 bases and J gave up 5 bases, with 15 bases separating them. Germline lookup yields CDR1 SGHRS and CDR2 YFSETQ. This CDR3 region has 15 residues. The CDR3 loop reads CASSLARGPLDEQYF. For the CDR3, the DNA is TGCGCCAGCAGCTTGGCCCGAGGTCCCCTGGACGAGCAGTACTTC.